The clone carrying this T cell receptor beta chain was seen a single time. This entry is derived from a study of blood T cell repertoires in COVID-19. The wider study: Samples came from the United States, Italy and Spain, spanning acute and convalescent COVID-19. Nucleic acid was either cDNA or gDNA, and it came from T cells, B-cell-depleted T cells, or PBMCs.

Original processing notes: Amplified reference gene primers provided the basis for estimating nucleated cell counts. Measured with immunoSEQ multiplex PCR; TCRdb has only the in-frame clones, and not every one. That table is the source of V, J and clone size, and D and trimming were worked out from the DNA. The sample yields roughly 700,000 clones, approximately 90% seen once. This receptor was taken from a woman younger than 30 with acute or convalescent COVID-19. The sample taken for sequencing was peripheral blood.

The CDR3 DNA is TGTGCCAGCAGTGACGATCGACAGTCCTCCTCTGGGGCCAACGTCCTGACTTTC. Translation: CASSDDRQSSSGANVLTF. V gene TRBV6-4 combines with J gene TRBJ2-6, with a tentative D call TRBD1 (5 bases). CDR1 and CDR2 (germline): MRHNA, SNTAGT. V lost 2 bases and J lost 0, with 14 bases in between. The length of the CDR3 is 18 residues.